The 24 T cell receptor beta chains in this list originate from one sample, sequenced in a study of preoperative IRX-2 immunotherapy in early breast cancer. Described treatment: preoperative locoregional IRX-2 cytokine immunotherapy. The method was immunoSEQ multiplex PCR; TCRdb's version includes in-frame clones alone and lacks a portion of them. The sample lists approximately 5,100 clones, approximately 58% seen once, with approximately 11% in the top ten. The sequencing here drew on tumor tissue, taken before IRX-2 immunotherapy. The receptor set was obtained from a human donor with breast cancer.

The chain recombines TRBV6-8 with TRBJ2-7, with D perhaps matching TRBD1 (6 bases). Germline V gives CDR1 MNHGY, CDR2 SAAAGT. The CDR3 spans 12 residues. The V end was cut by 2 bases, the J end by 8 bases, with 10 bases between. CDR3 loop: CASSYTDRQQYF. The DNA of the CDR3 is TGTGCCAGCAGTTACACCGACAGGCAGCAGTACTTC.

CDR3 coding DNA: TGTGCCAGCAGCTTAGTGATTACGGGGGAGGATCAGCCCCAGCATTTT. As protein: CASSLVITGEDQPQHF. The chain employs TRBV11-3 and TRBJ1-5; possibly TRBD1 for D (5 bases). Germline loops: CDR1 SGHNT, CDR2 YENEEA. Trimming took 1 base from V and 5 from J, leaving 15 bases between them. The CDR3 has 16 amino acids.

This clone was picked up one time. The chain employs TRBV6-8 and TRBJ1-3; maybe TRBD1 (5 bases). With 8 bases removed from V and 1 base from J, the gap between germline ends came to 12 bases. Looked up from germline, CDR1 is MNHGY and CDR2 is SAAAGT. The CDR3 runs 14 residues. The CDR3 DNA follows: TGTGCCAGCCACAAGGGGACGTCTGGAAACACCATATATTTT. It yields the protein CASHKGTSGNTIYF.

This clone appeared a few times. The chain recombines TRBV6-8 with TRBJ1-2; 7 nucleotides match TRBD1. V lost 8 bases to trimming and J lost 4 bases; unmatched junction nucleotides: 7. Germline assignment: CDR1 MNHGY and CDR2 SAAAGT. The CDR3 length is 13 residues. The CDR3 protein is CASCRDSVYGYTF. The CDR3 coding sequence is TGTGCCAGCTGTCGGGACAGTGTCTATGGCTACACCTTC.

The rearrangement links TRBV11-3 to TRBJ1-2, with D perhaps TRBD1 (6 bases). The CDR3 spans 17 residues. Germline CDR1 SGHNT, CDR2 YENEEA. Between the trimmed V and J ends, which lost 3 bases and 7 bases, there was a span of 24 bases. The CDR3 loop reads CASSLRRDRTNTSGYTF. In DNA, the CDR3 is TGTGCCAGCAGCTTGAGAAGAGACAGGACTAATACCTCTGGCTACACCTTC.

This clone was seen only a few times. The chain links TRBV18 to TRBJ2-2; D ambiguous. In germline, CDR1 is KGHSH, CDR2 LQKENI. V was clipped by 4 bases and J by 0 bases, with 9 bases between them. This CDR3 contains 15 residues. This CDR3 reads CASSLWVTNTGELFF. DNA of the CDR3: TGTGCCAGCTCACTCTGGGTTACGAACACCGGGGAGCTGTTTTTT.

This sequence joins TRBV11-3 and TRBJ1-1; 7 nucleotides match TRBD1. This CDR3 spans 14 amino acids. V shed 6 bases and J 1 base; nucleotides not matched to a gene: 5. Germline values: CDR1 SGHNT, CDR2 YENEEA. CDR3 residues: CASRLGQRNTEAFF. CDR3 sequence (DNA): TGTGCCAGCAGATTGGGACAGCGGAACACTGAAGCTTTCTTT.

Written as DNA, the CDR3 is TGTGCCAGCAGCCAAGCGGGAGAGGACCGTTGGTTCTCCTACAATGAGCAGTTCTTC. Translation: CASSQAGEDRWFSYNEQFF. The V call is TRBV14, the J call TRBJ2-1, with a tentative D call TRBD2 (6 bases). Deletions cut 1 base from V and 0 bases from J, with 19 bases between. The CDR3 runs to 19 residues. In germline, CDR1 is SGHDN, CDR2 FVKESK.

In this sample, this clone is medium-sized. CDR3 sequence reads: CASSEGLAGSEQYF. The CDR3 DNA reads as TGCGCCAGCAGCGAGGGACTAGCGGGAAGCGAGCAGTACTTC. This chain uses TRBV5-1 with TRBJ2-7, with TRBD2 matching 13 bases. Trimming removed 4 bases from V and 6 bases from J; junction bases left unmatched: 4. The CDR3 spans 14 residues. Germline lookup yields CDR1 SGHRS and CDR2 YFSETQ.

The chain links TRBV6-7 to TRBJ2-1, with D unresolved. TRBV6-7 is annotated as an ORF whose role is uncertain. V lost 6 bases, J lost 7 bases, and 7 bases lay in between. The CDR3 length is 11 residues. The CDR3 protein is CASSVANEQFF. The DNA for the CDR3 is TGTGCCAGCAGCGTAGCAAATGAGCAGTTCTTC.

This clone was picked up a small number of times. The chain links TRBV10-3 to TRBJ2-7; 8 positions match TRBD2. The CDR3 is 16 amino acids. Germline trimming cut 2 bases from V and 6 bases from J; bases unmatched to any gene: 12. CDR1 and CDR2 from the germline V gene are ENHRY and SYGVKD. The chain's CDR3 is CAISEISGDTSGEQYF. The CDR3 nucleotides are TGTGCCATCAGTGAGATCTCGGGGGATACTAGCGGCGAGCAGTACTTC.

V gene TRBV18 combines with J gene TRBJ2-3, with D possibly being TRBD1 (6 bases). Germline V gene lookup returns CDR1 KGHSH and CDR2 LQKENI. The CDR3 length is 16 residues. V lost 6 bases and J lost 2, with 18 bases in between. The CDR3 bases are TGTGCCAGCTCCAATGTTCCTGGACAGAACACAGATACGCAGTATTTT. Its translation is CASSNVPGQNTDTQYF.

This chain links TRBV7-8 with TRBJ2-2, with D perhaps given as TRBD1 or TRBD2 (5 bases each). V gave up 5 bases and J gave up 5 bases, with 21 bases separating them. This CDR3 spans 17 amino acids. Germline lookup yields CDR1 SGHVS and CDR2 FQNEAQ. The CDR3 DNA is TGTGCCAGCAGCCCCTGGGACCGACAGAGTTGGACCGGGGAGCTGTTTTTT. The encoded protein is CASSPWDRQSWTGELFF. Based on the CDR3 plus reference TRBV7-8 and TRBJ2-2, the full variable domain is GAGVSQSPRYKVAKRGQDVALRCDPISGHVSLFWYQQALGQGPEFLTYFQNEAQLDKSGLPSDRFFAERPEGSVSTLKIQRTQQEDSAVYLCASSPWDRQSWTGELFFGEGSRLTVL.

The gene calls are TRBV19 and TRBJ2-3; D assignment may be TRBD1 or TRBD2 (5 bases each). The CDR3 sequence is 11 residues long. The V end was cut by 10 bases, the J end by 6 bases, with 11 bases between. The germline V gene encodes CDR1 LNHDA and CDR2 SQIVND (reference sequence). The DNA of the CDR3 is TGTGCCACTAAGTGGGGGGATACGCAGTATTTT. It encodes CATKWGDTQYF.

The chain employs TRBV22-1 and TRBJ2-3; the tabulated D call, TRBD2, remains unverified against the DNA. TRBV22-1 is reported as a pseudogene. The CDR3 has 17 amino acids. The CDR3 DNA is TGTGCCATCAGCGTAAGCTCTAGCGGGAGGTCTGGAGATACGCAGTATTTT. This encodes CAISVSSSGRSGDTQYF.

This chain connects TRBV5-1 to TRBJ1-1; D is perhaps TRBD1 (5 bases). The CDR3 covers 17 residues. The germline V gene encodes CDR1 SGHRS and CDR2 YFSETQ. V lost 1 base, J lost 2 bases, and 18 bases lay in between. The DNA of the CDR3 is TGCGCCAGCAGCTTGTTGACGGGGTGGGGCTATAACACTGAAGCTTTCTTT. Translating gives CASSLLTGWGYNTEAFF.

This clone was observed a handful of times. V gene TRBV18 combines with J gene TRBJ2-1, with 8 nucleotides matching TRBD2. With 4 bases clipped from V and 6 bases from J, the junction kept 5 bases outside the gene matches. CDR3 length: 14 residues. Germline V CDR1 and CDR2: KGHSH, LQKENI. The CDR3 protein is CASSQGLAGNEQFF. CDR3 nucleotides: TGTGCCAGCTCACAAGGACTAGCTGGCAATGAGCAGTTCTTC.

This clone was seen only a few times. V usage is TRBV30 and J usage is TRBJ1-1; D is possibly TRBD1 (5 bases). Germline lookup yields CDR1 GTSNPN and CDR2 SVGIG (reference sequence). This CDR3 spans 13 amino acids. With 0 bases removed from V and 4 bases from J, the gap between germline ends came to 9 bases. CDR3 region: CAWSVQRGTEAFF. The CDR3 nucleotides read TGTGCCTGGAGTGTCCAAAGGGGCACTGAAGCTTTCTTT.

This clone was observed a handful of times. The V call is TRBV6-8, the J call TRBJ1-2; D might be TRBD1 (6 bases). Germline V CDR1 and CDR2: MNHGY, SAAAGT. This CDR3 spans 17 amino acids. V dropped 5 bases and J dropped 3 bases, with 22 bases sitting between them. CDR3 coding DNA: TGTGCCAGCAGTGGTTATAAGGGGGGGCATAACTACTATGGCTACACCTTC. It encodes CASSGYKGGHNYYGYTF.

The DNA of the CDR3 is TGTGCCAGCAGTTACTCGGGACTAGCCACCACCGGGGAGCTGTTTTTT. This sequence encodes CASSYSGLATTGELFF. The V gene is TRBV6-8, the J gene TRBJ2-2, with 9 bases fitting TRBD2. The V and J ends lost 0 bases and 4 bases, in that order; junction bases with no gene match: 3. The germline CDR1 and CDR2 sequences are MNHGY and SAAAGT. CDR3 length equals 16 residues.

This clone was detected only a few times. This chain connects TRBV30 to TRBJ2-5; perhaps TRBD1 as D (5 bases). Per the germline V gene, CDR1 is GTSNPN and CDR2 is SVGIG (reference sequence). This CDR3 is built from 12 residues. Trimming left V 0 bases short and J 5 bases short, with 7 bases between. The CDR3 bases are TGTGCCTGGAGTGTAGGGGTTGAGACCCAGTACTTC. Its protein is CAWSVGVETQYF. The full variable domain, completed using reference TRBV30 and TRBJ2-5, is SQTIHQWPATLVQPVGSPLSLECTVEGTSNPNLYWYRQAAGRGLQLLFYSVGIGQISSEVPQNLSASRPQDRQFILSSKKLLLSDSGFYLCAWSVGVETQYFGPGTRLLVL.

Here the CDR3 reads CASSYRDRGFYEQYF. DNA for the CDR3: TGTGCCAGCAGTTACAGGGACAGGGGCTTCTACGAGCAGTACTTC. The V call is TRBV6-8, the J call TRBJ2-7; 10 bases line up with TRBD1. The CDR3 is 15 residues long. After removal of 2 bases from V and 3 bases from J, the junction contained 4 bases not matched to a gene. CDR1 is MNHGY and CDR2 is SAAAGT in the germline V gene.

By share of the sample, this clone is medium-sized. The chain joins TRBV11-3 to TRBJ2-5; D is uncertain. This CDR3 has 15 residues. V was shortened by 3 bases and J by 0 bases, with 11 bases between the two germline ends. The V gene's germline CDR1 is SGHNT and CDR2 YENEEA. As DNA, the CDR3 is TGTGCCAGCAGCTTGGACGTGGCGGACCAAGAGACCCAGTACTTC. The encoded protein is CASSLDVADQETQYF.

This clone was picked up a small number of times. One end of the junction varies from germline; a read error may be responsible. The V call is TRBV6-8, the J call TRBJ1-1; D is unclear. The CDR3 extends over 13 amino acids. The germline V gene has CDR1 MNHGY and CDR2 SAAAGT. The CDR3 nucleotides are TGTGCCAGCAGTGACTCCGCAATGACTGAAGCTTTCTTT. The encoded protein is CASSDSAMTEAFF.